A single count supports the clone carrying this T cell receptor beta chain. Its specificity is unknown. Only in-frame clones appear in the TCRdb table, and some are missing; sequencing was by immunoSEQ multiplex PCR. The top ten clones hold around 1.9% of a sample with about 61,000 clones, 70% to 90% of them seen once. The data are from a study of Tregs in tolerant kidney transplant recipients. Study conclusions and caveats: The small number of patients limits these findings pending further validation. Tregs expanded with activated donor B cells seemed most donor-specific.

CD4+CD25+CD127- Tregs, CD4+CD25- non-Tregs, CD4 and CD8 cells were sorted. Before regulatory T cell sorting, thawed PBMCs rested overnight at 37°C in approximately 200 IU/ml IL-2. V lost 0 bases to trimming and J lost 0 bases, with 9 bases between them. Germline CDR1 and CDR2: LNHNV and YYDKDF (reference sequence). CDR3 length: 16 amino acids. This sequence originates from a human donor who received a combined kidney and bone marrow transplant. V gene TRBV15 combines with J gene TRBJ2-4; possible D gene TRBD2, 5 bases. The sequencing here drew on Tregs from blood, taken before the transplant. CDR3 nucleotide sequence: TGTGCCACCAGCAGAGATGCTGAGGGAGCCAAAAACATTCAGTACTTC. Amino acid sequence: CATSRDAEGAKNIQYF.